At least ten counts were recorded for the clone carrying this T cell receptor beta chain. Its matching antigen is unknown. The record originates from a study of CD8 T cells in Susac syndrome. Regarding the study as a whole: TCR sequencing and HLA analysis covered a relatively small number of individuals.

The T cells that were sequenced for TCR beta were CD8+ and CD4+ cells from blood. It was with random hexamers that roughly 0.45 to 1 ug RNA was reverse transcribed. Amplification of TCR beta CDR3 across 54 Vbeta and 13 Jbeta was performed with immunoSEQ multiplex PCR. TCRdb reprocessed the immunoSEQ multiplex PCR reads with MiXCR, giving one entry per CDR3 protein. The sample gives hundreds of thousands of distinct CDR3 sequences, just under 95% of which show up once; 0.065% to 0.08% is in the top ten. Germline CDR1 is SGHAT and CDR2 is FQNNGV. V lost 0 bases and J 1 base, leaving 3 bases between the germline ends. The CDR3 consists of 13 residues.

Sequencing was done on a sample of CD4+ T cells from PBMCs. This clonotype was sampled from a human donor with multiple sclerosis. The genes are TRBV11-2 and TRBJ1-1; D gene uncertain. Written as DNA, the CDR3 is TGTGCCAGCAGCTTAGACAGGAACACTGAAGCTTTCTTT. Translated: CASSLDRNTEAFF.